Listed here are 6 T cell receptor beta chains from one sample, sequenced in a study of T cell responses to AZD1222 COVID-19 vaccine (dated by TCRdb to about 2021). This specimen's time point label, per the study, means: baseline before first vaccination. The library was made by the immunoSEQ multiplex PCR assay. In TCRdb, the immuneACCESS table is reduced to in-frame sequences with V and J assigned. These tables do not hold every clone; where another copy was compared, an unresolved V gene accounts for under half, and the others remain unexplained. Recorded for this sample are over 150,000 clones; just under 90% of them occurred a single time. The ten most abundant clones make up under 8% of the sample. Sample: peripheral blood, taken on day 0 of AZD1222 vaccination. These receptors were taken from an adult in good health.

CDR3 bases: TGTGCCTCCATGAGTATCAGGGGGGAGAATTCACCCCTCCACTTT. The encoded protein is CASMSIRGENSPLHF. The V and J genes are TRBV30 and TRBJ1-6, with 7 bases fitting TRBD1. CDR3 length: 15 residues. Germline CDR1 is GTSNPN and CDR2 is SVGIG (reference sequence). The V segment lost 7 bases and the J segment 7 bases; nucleotides outside the gene matches: 13.

About this clone: The identical CDR3 is also encoded by other nucleotide sequences in the sample. The rearrangement uses TRBV28 and TRBJ2-1; 12 bases fit TRBD2. Germline CDR1 reads MDHEN; CDR2 reads SYDVKM. Trimming took 6 bases from V and 5 from J; bases not matched to a gene: 5. The CDR3 is 15 residues long. The CDR3 nucleotides are TGTGCCAGCAGCCTACTAGCGGGGGGCAACAATGAGCAGTTCTTC. Translating gives CASSLLAGGNNEQFF.

This rearrangement joins TRBV19 to TRBJ2-3; D may be TRBD2 (6 bases). The CDR3 covers 16 residues. The germline V and J ends were trimmed by 2 bases and 2 bases, with 14 bases remaining between them. Germline V lookup: CDR1 LNHDA, CDR2 SQIVND (reference sequence). CDR3 loop: CASSITGGRNTDTQYF. In DNA, the CDR3 is TGTGCCAGTAGTATAACTGGAGGGAGAAACACAGATACGCAGTATTTT.

The CDR3 nucleotides are TGCGCCAGCAGTCAAGAGGTCCGGGTTGTAAATTCACCCCTCCACTTT. Encoded protein: CASSQEVRVVNSPLHF. The chain recombines TRBV23-1 with TRBJ1-6; D gene unclear. TRBV23-1 is assigned to the ORF class and has an uncertain function. The CDR3 runs 16 residues. V was cut by 2 bases and J by 7 bases, with 15 bases left in between.

V and J are TRBV2 and TRBJ2-1, with TRBD2 matching 14 bases. V dropped 6 bases and J dropped 9; count of bases not matched to a gene: 7. The germline V gene encodes CDR1 SNHLY and CDR2 FYNNEI. The CDR3 is 15 residues long. As DNA, the CDR3 is TGTGCCAGCAGAAAGGGACTAGCGGGAGTCGGTGAGCAGTTCTTC. This sequence encodes CASRKGLAGVGEQFF.

The chain couples TRBV7-9 to TRBJ1-1; the match to TRBD1 covers 7 bases. CDR3 length: 14 residues. The germline gives CDR1 SEHNR, CDR2 FQNEAQ (reference sequence). After removal of 5 bases from V and 1 base from J, the junction contained 4 bases not matched to a gene. The CDR3 region is CASSHGTENTEAFF. Written as DNA, the CDR3 is TGTGCCAGCAGCCACGGGACAGAGAACACTGAAGCTTTCTTT.